A selection of T cell receptor beta chains follows, all from one sample in a study of identical twins. TCRdb reprocessed the 5' RACE reads via MiXCR and lists one record per CDR3 protein. The table lists a few hundred thousand distinct CDR3 sequences, under 20% of them singletons. Sequencing input: naive T cells sorted from blood. Every receptor here comes from a man between 50 and 59 years old in good health. The CDR3 runs from the conserved cysteine through the conserved F or W. A D gene is named only where the DNA matches it firmly. Clone sizes are given selectively: once, few, many, or a class where the clone is expanded.

TRBJ2-7,TRBD2,.,TRBV3-1,CASSPKGTSGYEQYF,TGTGCCAGCAGCCCCAAGGGGACTAGCGGCTACGAGCAGTACTTC
TRBJ2-3,.,.,TRBV20-1,CSATIGTSTDTQYF,TGCAGTGCTACCATCGGGACAAGCACAGATACGCAGTATTTT
TRBJ2-3,.,.,TRBV29-1,CSVSKGRVSTDTQYF,TGCAGCGTTTCTAAAGGCAGGGTTAGCACAGATACGCAGTATTTT
TRBJ2-5,.,many,TRBV6-5,CASTGSETQYF,TGTGCCAGCACTGGGTCAGAGACCCAGTACTTC
TRBJ2-1,TRBD2,many,TRBV11-2,CASVGLTSANEQFF,TGTGCCAGCGTGGGACTAACCTCGGCAAATGAGCAGTTCTTC
TRBJ2-2,.,many,TRBV7-9,CASSLGSSKSTGELFF,TGTGCCAGCAGCTTAGGGTCCAGTAAGTCAACGGGGGAGCTGTTTTTT
TRBJ2-5,TRBD2,few,TRBV12-3/TRBV12-4,CASSPGLAEVGETQYF,TGTGCCAGCAGCCCCGGACTAGCGGAGGTGGGGGAGACCCAGTACTTC
TRBJ2-5,TRBD2,.,TRBV12-3/TRBV12-4,CASSTSGGTKTQYF,TGTGCCAGCAGCACGAGCGGGGGTACAAAGACCCAGTACTTC
TRBJ2-3,TRBD1,.,TRBV6-2/TRBV6-3,CASSLLDRGSTDTQYF,TGTGCCAGCAGTCTCCTGGACAGGGGGTCTACAGATACGCAGTATTTT
TRBJ1-2,.,.,TRBV7-9,CASSPRRSGTEGYTF,TGTGCCAGCAGCCCTAGGCGGTCAGGGACGGAAGGCTACACCTTC
TRBJ2-1,TRBD2,few,TRBV25-1,CASSSITSGPYNEQFF,TGTGCCAGCAGCTCCATTACTAGCGGACCCTACAATGAGCAGTTCTTC
TRBJ1-2,TRBD1,few,TRBV20-1,CSARDPDREYGYTF,TGCAGTGCTAGAGATCCAGACAGGGAATATGGCTACACCTTC
TRBJ1-2,.,many,TRBV10-3,CATAGDGYTF,TGTGCCACAGCGGGGGACGGCTACACCTTC
TRBJ2-6,.,few,TRBV21-1,CASSKENPDLSGANVLTF,TGTGCCAGCAGCAAAGAAAATCCTGATCTCTCTGGGGCCAACGTCCTGACTTTC
TRBJ1-1,.,many,TRBV5-1,CASSTELNTEAFF,TGCGCCAGCAGCACAGAGTTGAACACTGAAGCTTTCTTT
TRBJ1-2,.,.,TRBV7-9,CASSLVSGTSHGYTF,TGTGCCAGCAGCTTAGTTTCGGGGACCAGCCATGGCTACACCTTC
TRBJ1-5,TRBD1,many,TRBV19,CASSTITGGNQPQHF,TGTGCCAGTAGTACCATAACAGGGGGGAATCAGCCCCAGCATTTT
TRBJ2-3,.,many,TRBV2,CASSGSIGSTDTQYF,TGTGCCAGCAGTGGGTCGATCGGCTCAACAGATACGCAGTATTTT
TRBJ2-1,.,few,TRBV20-1,CSARAGADNEQFF,TGCAGTGCTAGAGCGGGAGCTGATAATGAGCAGTTCTTC
TRBJ2-3,TRBD1,.,TRBV20-1,CSATPGTGNTDTQYF,TGCAGTGCAACCCCCGGGACAGGCAATACAGATACGCAGTATTTT
TRBJ1-1,TRBD1,few,TRBV28,CASSTGGAVYTEAFF,TGTGCCAGCAGTACAGGGGGCGCGGTTTACACTGAAGCTTTCTTT
TRBJ2-3,TRBD2,few,TRBV7-2,CASSVTSGADTQYF,TGTGCCAGCAGTGTAACTAGCGGGGCAGATACGCAGTATTTT
TRBJ1-2,TRBD1,few,TRBV5-5,CASSLGRWGQGNYGYTF,TGTGCCAGCAGCTTGGGACGTTGGGGACAGGGCAACTATGGCTACACCTTC
TRBJ1-3,.,.,TRBV20-1,CSAREVGITGNTIYF,TGCAGTGCTAGAGAAGTGGGGATCACTGGAAACACCATATATTTT
TRBJ2-7,.,.,TRBV5-1,CASSLAGIIGEQYF,TGCGCCAGCAGCTTGGCCGGGATCATCGGGGAGCAGTACTTC
TRBJ1-2,.,.,TRBV7-8,CASSPPGRTVAGYGYTF,TGTGCCAGCAGCCCCCCTGGTAGGACAGTGGCGGGTTATGGCTACACCTTC
TRBJ1-1,TRBD1,many,TRBV6-1,CASTRRGVNTEAFF,TGTGCCAGCACACGCAGGGGGGTGAACACTGAAGCTTTCTTT
TRBJ2-7,TRBD2,many,TRBV29-1,CSAAGGTSSPYEQYF,TGCAGCGCCGCAGGAGGGACTAGCAGCCCCTACGAGCAGTACTTC
TRBJ2-7,.,few,TRBV27,CASAKQEYYEQYF,TGTGCCAGCGCTAAACAGGAGTACTACGAGCAGTACTTC
TRBJ2-5,.,.,TRBV4-1,CASSQGTVQGTQYF,TGCGCCAGCAGCCAAGGGACTGTCCAAGGGACCCAGTACTTC
TRBJ1-5,.,few,TRBV15,CATSVGGDKARRYF,TGTGCCACCAGCGTTGGGGGGGACAAGGCCCGACGGTATTTT
TRBJ2-1,TRBD1,many,TRBV27,CASSWDRGGEQFF,TGTGCCAGCAGTTGGGACAGGGGGGGCGAGCAGTTCTTC
TRBJ1-4,TRBD1,.,TRBV20-1,CSAIPAQGTNEKLFF,TGCAGTGCTATCCCGGCACAGGGGACTAATGAAAAACTGTTTTTT
TRBJ2-7,TRBD1,few,TRBV4-1,CASSLDRGTYEQYF,TGCGCCAGCAGCCTGGACAGGGGGACCTACGAGCAGTACTTC
TRBJ2-3,TRBD2,many,TRBV20-1,CSARDRRGVTDTQYF,TGCAGTGCTAGAGATCGGCGGGGGGTCACAGATACGCAGTATTTT
TRBJ1-2,TRBD1,many,TRBV7-9,CASSLAQGAGYGYTF,TGTGCCAGCAGCTTAGCGCAGGGGGCTGGCTATGGCTACACCTTC
TRBJ1-2,.,many,TRBV29-1,CSARSIGPGAYGYTF,TGCAGCGCGAGATCAATTGGTCCGGGGGCCTATGGCTACACCTTC
TRBJ2-2,.,many,TRBV20-1,CSAIQGTGELFF,TGCAGTGCAATCCAGGGTACCGGAGAGCTGTTTTTT
TRBJ2-1,TRBD2,few,TRBV7-2,CASSLGGLAMEQFF,TGTGCCAGCAGCTTAGGGGGACTAGCGATGGAGCAGTTCTTC
TRBJ2-5,TRBD2,.,TRBV10-3,CAISESASGGQETQYF,TGTGCCATCAGTGAAAGCGCTAGCGGGGGGCAAGAGACCCAGTACTTC
TRBJ1-1,.,few,TRBV5-1,CASSLSFEPTVNTEAFF,TGCGCCAGCAGCTTGAGTTTCGAACCAACGGTGAACACTGAAGCTTTCTTT
TRBJ2-5,TRBD1,many,TRBV5-1,CASSSGQGGETQYF,TGCGCCAGCAGCTCCGGACAGGGTGGGGAGACCCAGTACTTC
TRBJ2-3,TRBD2,.,TRBV12-3/TRBV12-4,CASGGVSGGGGTQYF,TGTGCCAGCGGTGGGGTTAGCGGGGGAGGCGGTACGCAGTATTTT
TRBJ1-5,TRBD1,few,TRBV12-3/TRBV12-4,CASRLTGGSYQPQHF,TGTGCCAGCAGGCTGACAGGGGGCAGTTATCAGCCCCAGCATTTT
TRBJ2-2,.,.,TRBV7-2,CASSLGEAGELFF,TGTGCTAGCAGCTTAGGGGAGGCCGGGGAGCTGTTTTTT
TRBJ2-5,.,few,TRBV20-1,CSARDMRGGYQETQYF,TGCAGTGCTAGAGATATGAGGGGGGGATACCAAGAGACCCAGTACTTC
TRBJ2-3,TRBD2,many,TRBV7-6,CASSLVPGLAGADTDTQYF,TGTGCCAGCAGCTTAGTCCCGGGACTAGCGGGAGCCGACACAGATACGCAGTATTTT
TRBJ2-1,.,.,TRBV12-3/TRBV12-4,CASSLLGAIYNEQFF,TGTGCCAGCAGTTTACTGGGGGCGATTTACAATGAGCAGTTCTTC
TRBJ2-2,.,few,TRBV4-2,CASSQVEGAGELFF,TGTGCCAGCAGCCAAGTTGAGGGGGCCGGGGAGCTGTTTTTT
TRBJ2-7,.,many,TRBV27,CASSTIYPRQDTYEQYF,TGTGCCAGCAGTACAATATATCCCCGACAGGACACCTACGAGCAGTACTTC
TRBJ2-5,.,few,TRBV15,CATSRLGGNGQETQYF,TGTGCCACCAGCAGACTCGGCGGGAATGGACAAGAGACCCAGTACTTC
TRBJ2-2,TRBD1,many,TRBV4-1,CASSRRDRGLAGELFF,TGCGCCAGCAGCCGCCGGGACAGGGGGCTCGCCGGGGAGCTGTTTTTT